Listed here is a single TCR beta chain. The specificity of this receptor is unknown. Base qualities were left out, and no much larger clone turns up one base away. These data come from a study of T cell responses to AZD1222 COVID-19 vaccine (dated by TCRdb to about 2021). Describing the broader study: Because spike-specific TCR depth and breadth did not differ between the two schedules, AZD1222 recipients who got a second dose at roughly 4 weeks were pooled with those who got a second dose at roughly 12 weeks. Trial participants were enrolled by age into subgroups of 18-55, 56-69 and 70-plus years, and around 150, 28 and 57 TCR-sequenced participants, respectively, were included in these subgroups. A total of just over 230 trial participants underwent TCR sequencing, of whom nearly 210 had received two doses of AZD1222 and around 25 had received two doses of the MenACWY control vaccine. The paper's findings and limits, for the study overall: Conclusions about previously exposed vaccinees are limited because only five to seven AZD1222 recipients were SARS-CoV-2 seropositive at baseline. The whole spike protein was spanned by vaccine-associated CD4 TCRs, and dominant responses were seen in regions 160-218 and 743-854. Reportedly, close to half of the unique spike-specific TCRs recognized epitopes lying outside the regions that are mutated in the B.1.351 and B.1.1.7 variants. Because no day 14 peak-response samples were available, the repertoires could be characterized only after the peak T cell response. The 56-69-year group was small, and its depth increase did not reach significance, likely because of low power. Most participants were white British and females outnumbered males, and the authors suggested that clonal diversity may have been underestimated. A significant rise in spike-specific TCR breadth and depth was observed after two AZD1222 doses relative to day 0 and relative to MenACWY recipients.

Interpreted using the paper, the time point label stands for: baseline before first vaccination. Vaccinee samples were obtained from the UK trials COV001 and COV002, which included a single-blind randomized controlled phase 2/3 trial of AZD1222 (ChAdOx1 nCoV-19) in healthy adults. Trial participant PBMC samples were collected at day 0 and day 28 after the second dose for TCRbeta chain sequencing. The CDR3 regions of human TCRbeta chains were analyzed by immunosequencing. Per the source publication's procedure: Repertoire TCRs were checked for matches against a reference library of SARS-CoV-2-specific TCRs that had been generated using the MIRA antigen-specificity platform. Breadth was defined as the fraction of unique TCRs that were SARS-CoV-2-associated. Depth was defined as the fraction of total T cells that were SARS-CoV-2-associated. Using the MIRA data, every spike-specific TCR was mapped to the spike region that the TCR reacted to and assigned to either a CD4 or a CD8 class. Log10-transformed breadth and depth values were compared by one-way ANOVA with Sidak's multiple comparisons tests. TCRdb obtained this table from immuneACCESS and retained in-frame rearrangements with V and J assigned. These tables miss some clones; where compared with another copy, unresolved V genes account for less than half of the shortfall, and the remainder is unexplained. That table furnishes V, J and clone size, whereas the DNA furnished D and trimming. This sample lists around 150,000 clones; roughly 94% were detected once. Over 1% of the sample is taken by the ten largest.

The germline V gene (reference sequence) sets CDR1 to MNHNY and CDR2 to SVGAGI. CDR3 length: 15 amino acids, cysteine to phenylalanine. Just CDR3 DNA is preserved here, 45 bases in frame from base 1. V gives up 5 bases and J gives up 2 bases, and the segment between their germline ends measures 14 bases. The source material was peripheral blood, sampled on day 0 of AZD1222 vaccination. The source is an adult in good health. The sequence links TRBV6-6 to TRBJ2-3; a weak D assignment points to TRBD1 (6 bases agree). The CDR3: CASSAPGHLTDTQYF. The DNA is as follows: TGTGCCAGCAGTGCACCGGGACACCTCACAGATACGCAGTATTTT.